Listed here are 2 T cell receptor beta chains from one sample, sequenced in a study of human T cells and chemical hapten exposure. TCRdb analysed the RACE reads with MiXCR anew, one entry per CDR3 protein. The table lists hundreds of thousands of distinct CDR3 sequences, around 6% of them singletons. Time point of the sample: patch test 2, 6 weeks after DPC sensitization. As to treatment: therapeutic diphenylcyclopropenone sensitization with weekly scalp DPC. Here the sequenced sample was whole blood, taken in connection with sensitization to the hapten diphenylcyclopropenone (DPC). The receptors originated from a young woman with alopecia areata. Some clones in this sample may be carry-over from other donors' samples.

This clonotype was observed many times. The J gene is TRBJ1-6, the V gene TRBV7-9; no clear D gene. Trimming removed 6 bases at V and 0 bases at J, with 6 bases between. This CDR3 has 14 residues. Germline V CDR1 and CDR2: SEHNR, FQNEAQ (reference sequence). This CDR3 is CASRGSSYNSPLHF. CDR3 sequence (DNA): TGTGCCAGCAGGGGTAGCTCCTATAATTCACCCCTCCACTTT.

This clonotype was detected only a few times. The rearrangement joins TRBV15 to TRBJ2-2; 8 bases align to TRBD2. CDR3 length: 17 amino acids. The V gene end was trimmed by 3 bases and the J gene end by 6 bases; junction bases not matched to a gene: 12. CDR1 and CDR2 from the germline V gene are LNHNV and YYDKDF (reference sequence). The CDR3 DNA sequence: TGTGCCACCAGCAGGCTCGCTTCTGGCGGGGGGTCCGGGGAGCTGTTTTTT. This encodes CATSRLASGGGSGELFF.